One T cell receptor beta chain is described in this entry. Sequencing was performed with immunoSEQ multiplex PCR; in TCRdb, only in-frame clones are kept and a portion is missing. This table has fewer than 700,000 clones, around 87% appearing once. The sample originates from a study of shared T cell receptors in the human thymus. The CDR3 is 15 amino acids. The V gene's germline CDR1 is LGHNT and CDR2 FRNRAP. Trimming stripped 7 bases from V and 0 bases from J, with 13 bases between. The data also belong to a second study, concerning human thymus T cells. That publication notes: All donors were healthy Finnish infants who were undergoing corrective surgery to treat congenital heart defects. It looked as if thymic and blood repertoires used V and J genes in a biased way. Unrelated individuals had highly overlapping thymic repertoires, as reported in related research.

The gene calls are TRBV12-5 and TRBJ1-5; possibly TRBD1 for D (6 bases). This clonotype was sampled from a boy under two years old with a congenital heart defect. Sequencing used thymocytes. The CDR3, as DNA: TGTGCTAGTGCCCGAGGGGGGGCTAGCAATCAGCCCCAGCATTTT. Its protein product is CASARGGASNQPQHF.